The rows below give T cell receptor beta chains drawn from one sample of a study of control samples from healthy donors and cancer patients. TCRdb keeps only in-frame clones here, not all; method: immunoSEQ multiplex PCR. The sample has more than 95,000 clones, around 88% seen once; the top ten hold roughly 19%. The sequenced sample was PBMCs. Source of these receptors: a man aged 55 to 70 with lung cancer. CDR3s include the opening cysteine and the closing phenylalanine or tryptophan. A D gene is named only where the DNA matches it firmly. Clone size is stated in some rows and not others, as once, few, many or a class when expanded.

clone_size	d_call	v_call	j_call	cdr3_nt	cdr3_aa
.	TRBD1	TRBV5-1	TRBJ2-7	TGCGCCAGCAGCCTGAACGTGGGGACAGGGGCCTACGAGCAGTACTTC	CASSLNVGTGAYEQYF
few	.	TRBV25-1	TRBJ1-1	TGTGCCAGCAGTGAACCGGGTTGGGGCACTGAAGCTTTCTTT	CASSEPGWGTEAFF
.	.	TRBV9	TRBJ2-1	TGTGCCAGCAGCCCCGGGACCGGGGAGAATGAGCAGTTCTTC	CASSPGTGENEQFF
.	.	TRBV18	TRBJ2-2	TGTGCCAGCTCACCAACCGTGAACACCGGGGAGCTGTTTTTT	CASSPTVNTGELFF
.	TRBD2	TRBV9	TRBJ2-7	TGTGCCAGCAGCCCGGGACTAGTCTACGAGCAGTACTTC	CASSPGLVYEQYF
.	.	TRBV24-1	TRBJ1-2	TGTGCCACCAGCGTCGGCAGGACCTATGGCTACACCTTC	CATSVGRTYGYTF
.	.	TRBV5-1	TRBJ1-3	TGCGCCAGCAGCTCCCAGGGGTCCGGAAACACCATATATTTT	CASSSQGSGNTIYF
.	.	TRBV7-3	TRBJ2-2	TGTGCCAGCAGCTTAAGTGGGGAGCTGTTTTTT	CASSLSGELFF
.	TRBD1	TRBV9	TRBJ2-4	TGTGCCAGCAGCGAACAGGGGGGCCTAGCCAAAAACATTCAGTACTTC	CASSEQGGLAKNIQYF
.	.	TRBV18	TRBJ2-7	TGTGCCAGCTCACCGACTGGGGACTCCTACGAGCAGTACTTC	CASSPTGDSYEQYF
.	.	TRBV6-6	TRBJ1-3	TGTGCCAGCAGTCCCCTTACACCCGCCTCTGGAAACACCATATATTTT	CASSPLTPASGNTIYF
.	.	TRBV5-1	TRBJ1-1	TGCGCCAGCAGCCCCCTGGCGGGAGGCTCTGAAGCTTTCTTT	CASSPLAGGSEAFF
.	.	TRBV19	TRBJ2-5	TGTGCCAGTAGTTCACAGGAGAAAGAGACCCAGTACTTC	CASSSQEKETQYF
.	.	TRBV19	TRBJ1-4	TGTGCCAGTGGACCGGGGGAAAAACTGTTTTTT	CASGPGEKLFF
.	.	TRBV5-6	TRBJ2-2	TGTGCCAGCAGCTTGCTGCTAACCGCGAACACCGGGGAGCTGTTTTTT	CASSLLLTANTGELFF
.	TRBD1	TRBV28	TRBJ1-6	TGTGCCAGCAGTTTATTGACAGGGGTTCATAATTCACCCCTCCACTTT	CASSLLTGVHNSPLHF
.	.	TRBV7-9	TRBJ2-7	TGTGCCAGCAGTTTTAGGGGCGAGCAGTACTTC	CASSFRGEQYF
.	.	TRBV5-5	TRBJ2-3	TGTGCCAGCCGAGGGTATACGCAGTATTTT	CASRGYTQYF
few	.	TRBV25-1	TRBJ2-1	TGTGCCAGCAGCGTTACAGGTTACAATGAGCAGTTCTTC	CASSVTGYNEQFF
.	TRBD1	TRBV5-5	TRBJ2-7	TGTGCCAGCAGGATTGTGGGACAGGGATTCAACGAGCAGTACTTC	CASRIVGQGFNEQYF
.	.	TRBV15	TRBJ1-6	TGTGCCACCAGCAGAGGAGGAGATTCACCCCTCCACTTT	CATSRGGDSPLHF
.	.	TRBV4-1	TRBJ2-5	TGCGCCAGCAGCCAGGGCTACCAAGAGACCCAGTACTTC	CASSQGYQETQYF
.	.	TRBV18	TRBJ2-3	TGTGCCAGCTCACCAGGACCCCGCACAGATACGCAGTATTTT	CASSPGPRTDTQYF
.	.	TRBV13	TRBJ1-3	TGTGCCAGCAGCTTAGAATGGGGAGACACCATATATTTT	CASSLEWGDTIYF
.	.	TRBV27	TRBJ1-2	TGTGCCAGCAGTACCAGACTCGGGGGCTACACCTTC	CASSTRLGGYTF
.	.	TRBV4-1	TRBJ2-6	TGCGCCAGCAGCCAAGATCCCCCAGGGCCCGGGGCCAACGTCCTGACTTTC	CASSQDPPGPGANVLTF
.	TRBD1	TRBV5-1	TRBJ2-5	TGCGCCAGCAGCTCGACGACAGGGAAAGAGACCCAGTACTTC	CASSSTTGKETQYF
few	.	TRBV5-5	TRBJ1-1	TGTGCCAGCAGCCCCGGACAGACGATAAACACTGAAGCTTTCTTT	CASSPGQTINTEAFF
.	.	TRBV7-9	TRBJ2-2	TGTGCCAGCAGCTTAGAACACACCGGGGAGCTGTTTTTT	CASSLEHTGELFF
.	.	TRBV5-1	TRBJ2-3	TGCGCCAGCAGCCTCGGGACACTTAGCACAGATACGCAGTATTTT	CASSLGTLSTDTQYF
.	.	TRBV30	TRBJ1-2	TGTGCCTGGACTGTAGGACACGTTTATGGCTACACCTTC	CAWTVGHVYGYTF
.	.	TRBV20-1	TRBJ1-6	TGCAGTGCTAGTACGGGGGGGGATCATAATTCACCCCTCCACTTT	CSASTGGDHNSPLHF
.	.	TRBV30	TRBJ1-2	TGTGCCTGGATTTCGGGGGTTAGCTATGGCTACACCTTC	CAWISGVSYGYTF
.	.	TRBV6-5	TRBJ1-3	TGTGCCAGCAGTTACTCATCGGGGGCTGGAAACACCATATATTTT	CASSYSSGAGNTIYF
.	.	TRBV5-6	TRBJ2-1	TGTGCCAGCAGCTTCGGCCGATACAATGAGCAGTTCTTC	CASSFGRYNEQFF
.	.	TRBV5-8	TRBJ2-2	TGTGCCAACAGCTTCCCCGGTCGGGCCGGGGAGCTGTTTTTT	CANSFPGRAGELFF
.	.	TRBV7-2	TRBJ2-5	TGTGCCAGCAGCTTAAGCCAGGGGTACCAAGAGACCCAGTACTTC	CASSLSQGYQETQYF
.	.	TRBV11-3	TRBJ2-2	TGTGCCAGCAGCCCGAACTCGAACACCGGGGAGCTGTTTTTT	CASSPNSNTGELFF
.	TRBD1	TRBV11-2	TRBJ2-1	TGTGCCAGCAGCATCAACAGGGGAAATGAGCAGTTCTTC	CASSINRGNEQFF
.	.	TRBV9	TRBJ2-5	TGTGCCAGCAGCGTACTGGGGTTCCAAGAGACCCAGTACTTC	CASSVLGFQETQYF
.	.	TRBV2	TRBJ2-5	TGTGCCAGCAGTGGCCAGCGGCAAGAGACCCAGTACTTC	CASSGQRQETQYF
.	.	TRBV7-2	TRBJ2-2	TGTGCCAGCAGCTTAGAGGCGATGGTGGCAGCCGGGGAGCTGTTTTTT	CASSLEAMVAAGELFF
.	.	TRBV3-1/TRBV3-2	TRBJ1-2	TGTGCCAGCAGCCAAGATATGGAAGGCAGTAATGGCTACACCTTC	CASSQDMEGSNGYTF
.	.	TRBV2	TRBJ1-1	TGTGCCAGCAGCGGACTGGTAAGGGACACTGAAGCTTTCTTT	CASSGLVRDTEAFF
.	.	TRBV9	TRBJ2-3	TGTGCCAGCAGCGTAGAACTCCCCACCACAGATACGCAGTATTTT	CASSVELPTTDTQYF
.	.	TRBV6-5	TRBJ2-6	TGTGCCAGCTACAGGGCTGGGGCCAACGTCCTGACTTTC	CASYRAGANVLTF
.	.	TRBV6-6	TRBJ1-1	TGTGCCAGCAGTTACTCGAATTTTCGACAGTCTGAAGCTTTCTTT	CASSYSNFRQSEAFF
few	.	TRBV30	TRBJ1-4	TGTGCCTGGAGTCACCTAACCCGGGGGCGAGATGAAAAACTGTTTTTT	CAWSHLTRGRDEKLFF
.	TRBD2	TRBV30	TRBJ2-3	TGTGCGTTACGGGAGGGGGGGAGCACAGATACGCAGTATTTT	CALREGGSTDTQYF
.	TRBD2	TRBV11-3	TRBJ2-5	TGTGCCAGCAGCTTAGGGGCCGGGGGGAAAGAGACCCAGTACTTC	CASSLGAGGKETQYF
.	.	TRBV2	TRBJ2-6	TGTGCCAGCATCGACAGGCACTCTGGGGCCAACGTCCTGACTTTC	CASIDRHSGANVLTF